The clone carrying this TCR beta chain was detected only a few times. Expressed TCRB transcripts were sequenced because the entire RNA isolate underwent reverse transcription. Assay used: immunoSEQ multiplex PCR; TCRdb lists only in-frame clones, some missing. The sample carries over 500,000 clones, about 16% recorded once. This sample was taken from a study of beta chain features in type 1 diabetes. CD45RO/CCR7/CD25/CD127/CD95/CD27 staining was used to isolate CD4+ naive, central memory, regulatory and stem cell-like memory cells by sorting. V was cut by 0 bases and J by 0 bases, with 0 bases left in between. CDR3 size: 13 residues. From germline, CDR1 is SGHVS and CDR2 FQNEAQ.

The V gene is TRBV7-8, the J gene TRBJ2-4; the D is unclear. The sequencing input was naive CD4+ T cells from blood. This TCR was sampled from a man in his late teens or twenties in good health. The CDR3 spells CASSLAAKNIQYF. CDR3 nucleotide sequence: TGTGCCAGCAGCTTAGCAGCCAAAAACATTCAGTACTTC.